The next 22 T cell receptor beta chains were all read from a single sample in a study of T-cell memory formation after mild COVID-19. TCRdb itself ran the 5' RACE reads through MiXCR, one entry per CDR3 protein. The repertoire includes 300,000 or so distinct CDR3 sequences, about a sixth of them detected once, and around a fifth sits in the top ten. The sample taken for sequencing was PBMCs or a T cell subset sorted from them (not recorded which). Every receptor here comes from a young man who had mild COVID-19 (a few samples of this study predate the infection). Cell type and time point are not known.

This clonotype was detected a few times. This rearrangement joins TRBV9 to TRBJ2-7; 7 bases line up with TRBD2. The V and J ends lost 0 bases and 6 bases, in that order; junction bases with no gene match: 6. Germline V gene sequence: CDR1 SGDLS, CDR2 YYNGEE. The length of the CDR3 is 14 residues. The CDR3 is CASSVDGGGVEQYF. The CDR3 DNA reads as TGTGCCAGCAGCGTAGATGGGGGAGGGGTCGAGCAGTACTTC.

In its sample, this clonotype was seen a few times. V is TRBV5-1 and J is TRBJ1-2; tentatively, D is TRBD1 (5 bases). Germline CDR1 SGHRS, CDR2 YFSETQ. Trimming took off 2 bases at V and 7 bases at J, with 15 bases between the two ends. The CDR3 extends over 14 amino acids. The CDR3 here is CASSFAGSGSGYTF. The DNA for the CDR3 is TGCGCCAGCAGCTTCGCAGGGAGTGGCTCTGGCTACACCTTC.

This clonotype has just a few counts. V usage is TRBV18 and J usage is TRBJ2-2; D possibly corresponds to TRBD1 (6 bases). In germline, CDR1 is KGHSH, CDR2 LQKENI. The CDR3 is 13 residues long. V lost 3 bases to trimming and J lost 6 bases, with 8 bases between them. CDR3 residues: CASSPDRSGELFF. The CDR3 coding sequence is TGTGCCAGCTCACCCGACAGGTCCGGGGAGCTGTTTTTT.

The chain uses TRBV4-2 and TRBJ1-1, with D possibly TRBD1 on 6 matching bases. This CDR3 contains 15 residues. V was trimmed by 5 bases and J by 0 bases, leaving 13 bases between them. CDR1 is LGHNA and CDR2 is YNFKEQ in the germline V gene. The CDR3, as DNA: TGTGCCAGCAGCTACTCCTACAGGGTGAACACTGAAGCTTTCTTT. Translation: CASSYSYRVNTEAFF.

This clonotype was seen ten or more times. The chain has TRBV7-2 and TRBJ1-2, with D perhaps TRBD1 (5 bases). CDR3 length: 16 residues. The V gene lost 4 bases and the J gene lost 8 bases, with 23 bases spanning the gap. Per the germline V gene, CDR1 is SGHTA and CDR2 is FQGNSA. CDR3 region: CASSYVRARGVNGYTF. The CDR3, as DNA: TGTGCCAGCAGCTACGTCAGGGCCCGTGGGGTTAACGGCTACACCTTC.

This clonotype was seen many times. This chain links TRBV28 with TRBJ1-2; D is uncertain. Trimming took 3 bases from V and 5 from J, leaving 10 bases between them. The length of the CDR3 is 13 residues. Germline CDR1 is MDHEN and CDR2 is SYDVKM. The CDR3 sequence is CASSFAQSYGYTF. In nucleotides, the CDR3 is TGTGCCAGCAGTTTTGCACAGTCTTATGGCTACACCTTC.

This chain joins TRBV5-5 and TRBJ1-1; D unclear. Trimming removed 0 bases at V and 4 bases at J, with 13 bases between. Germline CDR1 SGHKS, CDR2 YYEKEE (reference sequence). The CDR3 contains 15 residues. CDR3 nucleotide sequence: TGTGCCAGCAGCTTGGACGAGAGGACGGGCACTGAAGCTTTCTTT. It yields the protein CASSLDERTGTEAFF.

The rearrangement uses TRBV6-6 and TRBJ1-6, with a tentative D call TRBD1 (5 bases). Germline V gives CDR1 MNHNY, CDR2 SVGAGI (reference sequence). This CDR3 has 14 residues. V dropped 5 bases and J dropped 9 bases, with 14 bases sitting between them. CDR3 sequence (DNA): TGTGCCAGCAGTACGGGGGAACCGGCTTCACCCCTCCACTTT. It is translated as CASSTGEPASPLHF.

The CDR3 DNA is TGCGCCAGCAGCCGAAGCAGGGATTTCGGAAACACCATATATTTT. It is translated as CASSRSRDFGNTIYF. The J gene is TRBJ1-3, the V gene TRBV4-1; D is possibly TRBD1 (5 bases). Germline V CDR1 and CDR2: MGHRA, YSYEKL. The CDR3 consists of 15 residues. V was clipped by 4 bases and J by 4 bases, with 14 bases between them.

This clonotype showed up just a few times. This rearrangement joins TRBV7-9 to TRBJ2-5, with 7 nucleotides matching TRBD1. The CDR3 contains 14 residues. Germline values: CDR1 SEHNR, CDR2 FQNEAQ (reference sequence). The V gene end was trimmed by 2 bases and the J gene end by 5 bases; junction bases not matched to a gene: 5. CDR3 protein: CASSLLQGMETQYF. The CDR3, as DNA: TGTGCCAGCAGCTTACTACAGGGGATGGAGACCCAGTACTTC.

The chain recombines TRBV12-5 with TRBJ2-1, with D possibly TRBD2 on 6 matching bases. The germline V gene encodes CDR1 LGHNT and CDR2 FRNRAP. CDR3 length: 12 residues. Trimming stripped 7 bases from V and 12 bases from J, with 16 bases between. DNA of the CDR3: TGTGCTAGTGCCCAGGGACTTTGCGGGCAGTTCTTC. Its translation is CASAQGLCGQFF.

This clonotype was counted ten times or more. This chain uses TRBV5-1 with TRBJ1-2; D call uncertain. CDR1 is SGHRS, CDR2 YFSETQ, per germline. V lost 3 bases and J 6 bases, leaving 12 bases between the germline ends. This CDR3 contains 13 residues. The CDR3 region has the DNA TGCGCCAGCAGCTCCCCGGGCTTCGATGGCTACACCTTC. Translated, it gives CASSSPGFDGYTF.

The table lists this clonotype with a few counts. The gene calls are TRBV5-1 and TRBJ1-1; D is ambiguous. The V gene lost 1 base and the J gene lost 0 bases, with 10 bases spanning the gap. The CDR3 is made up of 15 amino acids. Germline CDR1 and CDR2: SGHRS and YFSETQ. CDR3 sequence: CASSLSGVMNTEAFF. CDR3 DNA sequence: TGCGCCAGCAGCTTGTCCGGAGTCATGAACACTGAAGCTTTCTTT.

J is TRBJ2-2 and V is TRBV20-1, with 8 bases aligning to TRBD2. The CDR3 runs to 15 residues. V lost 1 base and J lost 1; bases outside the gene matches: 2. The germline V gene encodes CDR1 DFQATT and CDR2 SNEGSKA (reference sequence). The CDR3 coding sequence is TGCAGTGCTAGAGGCGGGGGGTGGAACACCGGGGAGCTGTTTTTT. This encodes CSARGGGWNTGELFF.

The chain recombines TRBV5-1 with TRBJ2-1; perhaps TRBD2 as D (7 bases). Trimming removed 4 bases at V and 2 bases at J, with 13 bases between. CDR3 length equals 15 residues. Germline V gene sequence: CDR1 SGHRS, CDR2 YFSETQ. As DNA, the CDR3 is TGCGCCAGCAGCATGGGGGCGGGGGCCTACAATGAGCAGTTCTTC. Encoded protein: CASSMGAGAYNEQFF.

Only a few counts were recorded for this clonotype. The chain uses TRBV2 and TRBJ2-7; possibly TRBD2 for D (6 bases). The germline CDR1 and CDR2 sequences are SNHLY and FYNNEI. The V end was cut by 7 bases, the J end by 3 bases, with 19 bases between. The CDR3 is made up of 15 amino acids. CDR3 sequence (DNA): TGTGCCAGCACCGTGGGGGGAGTGGGTTACTACGAGCAGTACGTC. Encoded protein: CASTVGGVGYYEQYV.

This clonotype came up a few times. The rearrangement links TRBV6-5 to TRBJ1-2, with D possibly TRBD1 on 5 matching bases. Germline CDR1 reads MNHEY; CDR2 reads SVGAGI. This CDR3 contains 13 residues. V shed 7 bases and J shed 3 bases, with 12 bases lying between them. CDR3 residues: CASKQGTDYGYTF. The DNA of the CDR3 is TGTGCCAGCAAACAAGGGACCGACTATGGCTACACCTTC.

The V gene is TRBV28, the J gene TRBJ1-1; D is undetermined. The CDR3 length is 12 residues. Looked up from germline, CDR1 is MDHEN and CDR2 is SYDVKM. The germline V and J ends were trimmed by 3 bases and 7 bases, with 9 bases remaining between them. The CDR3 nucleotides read TGTGCCAGCAGTTTTCCCCAGCGTGAAGCTTTCTTT. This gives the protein CASSFPQREAFF.

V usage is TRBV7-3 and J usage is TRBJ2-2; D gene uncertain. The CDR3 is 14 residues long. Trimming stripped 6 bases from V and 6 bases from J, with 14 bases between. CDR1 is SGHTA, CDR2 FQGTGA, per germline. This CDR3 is CASRGPKRPGELFF. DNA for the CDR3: TGTGCCAGCAGAGGGCCCAAAAGGCCCGGGGAGCTGTTTTTT.

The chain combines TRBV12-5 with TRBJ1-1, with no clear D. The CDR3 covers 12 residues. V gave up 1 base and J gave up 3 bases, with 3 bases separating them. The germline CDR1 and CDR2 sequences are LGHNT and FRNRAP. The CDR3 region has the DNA TGTGCTAGTGGTTTGGCGTACACTGAAGCTTTCTTT. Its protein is CASGLAYTEAFF.

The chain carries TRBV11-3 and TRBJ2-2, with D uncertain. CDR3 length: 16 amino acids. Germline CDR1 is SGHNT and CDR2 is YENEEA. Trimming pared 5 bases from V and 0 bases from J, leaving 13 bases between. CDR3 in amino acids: CASSRGDSSNTGELFF. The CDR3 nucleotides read TGTGCCAGCAGCCGAGGTGACTCTTCGAACACCGGGGAGCTGTTTTTT.

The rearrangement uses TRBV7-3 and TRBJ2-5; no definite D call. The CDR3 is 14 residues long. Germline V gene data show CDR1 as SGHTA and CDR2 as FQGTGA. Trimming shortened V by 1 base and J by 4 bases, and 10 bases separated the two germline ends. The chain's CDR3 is CASSLSRWGETQYF. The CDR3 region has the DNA TGTGCCAGCAGCTTAAGTCGGTGGGGAGAGACCCAGTACTTC.